The 8 T cell receptor beta chains presented below share a single source sample, sequenced in a study of blood T cell repertoires in COVID-19. This table comes from immunoSEQ multiplex PCR, and its TCRdb copy is limited to in-frame clones, with some not included. The repertoire consists of over 130,000 clones, with approximately 86% occurring once and the leading ten covering roughly 5%. Input material: peripheral blood. All receptors derive from a human donor in a cohort sampled during active COVID-19.

The chain employs TRBV30 and TRBJ2-3, with 11 bases aligning to TRBD2. Germline V gene sequence: CDR1 GTSNPN, CDR2 SVGIG (reference sequence). The CDR3 is made up of 17 amino acids. J was trimmed by 3 bases and V by 0 bases; bases with no gene match: 8. The DNA of the CDR3 is TGTGCCTGGAGTGTACCCGGGCTAGCGGGGGGAACAGATACGCAGTATTTT. It codes for CAWSVPGLAGGTDTQYF. Variable domain in full (rest from reference TRBV30 and TRBJ2-3): SQTIHQWPATLVQPVGSPLSLECTVEGTSNPNLYWYRQAAGRGLQLLFYSVGIGQISSEVPQNLSASRPQDRQFILSSKKLLLSDSGFYLCAWSVPGLAGGTDTQYFGPGTRLTVL.

DNA for the CDR3: TGTGCCAGTAGTCGTGGGACATTTTACAATGAGCAGTTCTTC. This translates into CASSRGTFYNEQFF. V and J are TRBV19 and TRBJ2-1, with TRBD1 as a possible D gene (6 bases). The V end lost 5 bases, the J end lost 4 bases, and 12 bases lay between the germline ends. Per the germline V gene, CDR1 is LNHDA and CDR2 is SQIVND (reference sequence). This CDR3 contains 14 residues.

There are a few counts of this clone. V is TRBV5-4 and J is TRBJ2-7; D is uncertain. This CDR3 region has 13 residues. The germline V gene encodes CDR1 SGHNT and CDR2 YYREEE (reference sequence). Trimming cost V 4 bases and J 3 bases, with 11 bases left between them. The CDR3 loop is CASSPNDNYEQYF. Written as DNA, the CDR3 is TGTGCCAGCAGCCCTAATGACAACTACGAGCAGTACTTC.

This sequence joins TRBV5-1 and TRBJ1-1; D is undetermined. The CDR3 extends over 15 amino acids. Germline V CDR1 and CDR2: SGHRS, YFSETQ. V shed 3 bases and J shed 4 bases, with 16 bases lying between them. The CDR3 sequence is CASSSPGRLGTEAFF. The CDR3 region has the DNA TGCGCCAGCAGCTCCCCCGGCCGGCTAGGCACTGAAGCTTTCTTT.

V and J are TRBV12-1 and TRBJ2-7; TRBD1, the D gene given by the table, was not confirmed from the DNA. TRBV12-1 is listed as a pseudogene. This CDR3 region has 15 residues. CDR3 coding DNA: TGTGCCAGCAGCTTGGGGAACGACAGGGTTGAAGAGCAGTACTTC. It specifies CASSLGNDRVEEQYF.

This rearrangement joins TRBV2 to TRBJ2-2; maybe TRBD1 (5 bases). Looked up from germline, CDR1 is SNHLY and CDR2 is FYNNEI. Trimming stripped 3 bases from V and 4 bases from J, with 9 bases between. CDR3 length: 14 amino acids. CDR3 sequence: CASSEFQGTGELFF. Here the CDR3 DNA reads TGTGCCAGCAGTGAGTTCCAGGGCACCGGGGAGCTGTTTTTT. Full variable domain (outside the CDR3, taken from reference TRBV2 and TRBJ2-2): EPEVTQTPSHQVTQMGQEVILRCVPISNHLYFYWYRQILGQKVEFLVSFYNNEISEKSEIFDDQFSVERPDGSNFTLKIRSTKLEDSAMYFCASSEFQGTGELFFGEGSRLTVL.

This rearrangement joins TRBV7-9 to TRBJ2-1; 12 nucleotides agree with TRBD2. CDR3 length: 20 amino acids. The J segment lost 7 bases and the V segment lost 7 bases, leaving 23 bases of the junction unmatched. Germline CDR1 reads SEHNR; CDR2 reads FQNEAQ (reference sequence). CDR3 protein: CASTKGATSGRIPRNNEQFF. In nucleotides, the CDR3 is TGTGCCAGCACCAAAGGCGCGACTAGCGGGAGAATCCCCCGCAATAATGAGCAGTTCTTC.

A single count supports this clone. The chain carries TRBV27 and TRBJ1-6, with 10 bases identical to TRBD1. Germline-derived CDR1 and CDR2 are MNHEY and SMNVEV (reference sequence). The CDR3 covers 17 residues. With 5 bases clipped from V and 3 bases from J, the junction kept 7 bases outside the gene matches. The chain's CDR3 is CASSLWGQGSYNSPLHF. CDR3 bases: TGTGCCAGCAGTCTATGGGGACAGGGGAGCTATAATTCACCCCTCCACTTT.